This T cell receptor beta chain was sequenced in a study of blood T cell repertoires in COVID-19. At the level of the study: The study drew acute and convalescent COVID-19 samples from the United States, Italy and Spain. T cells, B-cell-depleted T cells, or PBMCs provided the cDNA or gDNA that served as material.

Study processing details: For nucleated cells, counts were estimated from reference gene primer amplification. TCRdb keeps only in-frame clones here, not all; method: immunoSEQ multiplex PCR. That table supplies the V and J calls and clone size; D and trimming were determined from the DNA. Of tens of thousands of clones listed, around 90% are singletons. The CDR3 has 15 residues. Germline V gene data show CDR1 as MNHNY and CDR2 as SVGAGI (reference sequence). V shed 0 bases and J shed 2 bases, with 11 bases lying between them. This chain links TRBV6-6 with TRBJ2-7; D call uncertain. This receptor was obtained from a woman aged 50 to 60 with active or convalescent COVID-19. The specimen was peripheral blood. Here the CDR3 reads CASSYSEATAYEQYF. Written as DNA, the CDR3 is TGTGCCAGCAGTTACTCAGAGGCCACGGCCTACGAGCAGTACTTC.